The clone carrying this T cell receptor beta chain is a singleton in its sample. This sample stems from a study of CD8 T cells in Susac syndrome. Reverse transcription of 0.5 to 1 ug RNA was carried out with random hexamers. The TCR beta CDR3 was amplified by immunoSEQ multiplex PCR across 54 Vbeta, 13 Jbeta. One entry per CDR3 protein results from TCRdb running MiXCR on the immunoSEQ multiplex PCR reads. The repertoire holds about 140,000 distinct CDR3 sequences, 95% seen once, with over 0.15% in the top ten. The CDR3 is made up of 15 amino acids. The germline V gene encodes CDR1 MNHEY and CDR2 SVGAGI. The V gene lost 6 bases and the J gene lost 2 bases, with 14 bases spanning the gap.

The TCR originated in a human donor with Susac syndrome. Sequences were obtained from CD8+ T cells from PBMCs. The chain links TRBV6-5 to TRBJ1-5; D gene ambiguous. Written as DNA, the CDR3 is TGTGCCAGCAGGAAGGAGGGAGTGCGCAATCAGCCCCAGCATTTT. It yields the protein CASRKEGVRNQPQHF.